These 20 T cell receptor beta chains were sequenced from one sample in a study of siplizumab effects on memory and regulatory T cells. Sequencing used immunoSEQ multiplex PCR; TCRdb keeps in-frame clones, though not all of them. Here the sample spans tens of thousands of clones, roughly 90% being singletons. Sequencing was done on a sample of naive CD4+ T cells sorted from blood. These receptors originate from a human donor in good health.

This clone was recorded once. V gene TRBV4-1 combines with J gene TRBJ2-1; D ambiguous. Germline CDR1 MGHRA, CDR2 YSYEKL. Trimming left V 3 bases short and J 3 bases short, with 0 bases between. The CDR3 runs to 11 residues. The CDR3 here is CASSHYNEQFF. CDR3 bases: TGCGCCAGCAGCCACTACAATGAGCAGTTCTTC.

This chain joins TRBV6-5 and TRBJ1-2; 9 positions match TRBD1. V lost 6 bases, J lost 4 bases, and 9 bases stayed unmatched. The germline CDR1 and CDR2 sequences are MNHEY and SVGAGI. The CDR3 runs to 15 residues. CDR3 residues: CASSHGTGRAYGYTF. CDR3 DNA sequence: TGTGCCAGCAGCCACGGGACAGGGAGGGCCTATGGCTACACCTTC.

This sequence joins TRBV5-4 and TRBJ2-7, with a tentative D call TRBD1 (6 bases). Germline V gene lookup returns CDR1 SGHNT and CDR2 YYREEE (reference sequence). This CDR3 is 14 amino acids long. V lost 5 bases, J lost 1 base, and 13 bases lay in between. DNA of the CDR3: TGTGCCAGCAGGTCAGACACAGGGTCCTACGAGCAGTACTTC. It specifies CASRSDTGSYEQYF.

The chain carries TRBV18 and TRBJ2-1; D ambiguous. The CDR3 has 14 amino acids. CDR1 KGHSH and CDR2 LQKENI come from the germline V gene. Trimming took 2 bases from V and 9 from J, leaving 14 bases between them. CDR3 DNA sequence: TGTGCCAGCTCACCAATATGGTTAGGCGGTGAGCAGTTCTTC. This codes for CASSPIWLGGEQFF.

This clone occurred a few times. The gene calls are TRBV5-4 and TRBJ1-5, with 7 bases fitting TRBD1. The CDR3 spans 13 residues. In germline, CDR1 is SGHNT, CDR2 YYREEE (reference sequence). After removal of 6 bases from V and 6 bases from J, the junction contained 6 bases not matched to a gene. The CDR3 DNA follows: TGTGCCAGCAAGACAGGGTGCGGTCAGCCCCAGCATTTT. This sequence encodes CASKTGCGQPQHF.

The chain links TRBV21-1 to TRBJ2-7; TRBD1 is the table's D call and was not checked against the DNA. TRBV21-1 is marked as a pseudogene. This CDR3 has 14 residues. The CDR3 nucleotides are TGTGCCAGCAGCAACCGGGACAGGGGGTACGAGCAGTACTTC. As protein: CASSNRDRGYEQYF.

The chain uses TRBV20-1 and TRBJ1-1; perhaps TRBD1 as D (5 bases). This CDR3 is 10 amino acids long. V dropped 6 bases and J dropped 8 bases, with 10 bases sitting between them. CDR1 is DFQATT and CDR2 is SNEGSKA in the germline V gene (reference sequence). In nucleotides, the CDR3 is TGCAGTGCCGGGCAGGGAGAAGCTTTCTTT. This gives the protein CSAGQGEAFF.

This sequence joins TRBV11-2 and TRBJ1-2; TRBD1 is a possible D gene (5 bases). The CDR3 spans 14 residues. V lost 4 bases to trimming and J lost 4 bases, with 13 bases between them. Germline loops: CDR1 SGHAT, CDR2 FQNNGV. The CDR3 spells CASSSSTGPYGYTF. In nucleotides, the CDR3 is TGTGCCAGCAGCTCATCGACGGGACCCTATGGCTACACCTTC.

This clone was counted a few times. The J gene is TRBJ1-1, the V gene TRBV2, with 11 bases identical to TRBD1. J gave up 7 bases and V 7 bases, and 8 bases lay outside the gene matches. Germline V lookup: CDR1 SNHLY, CDR2 FYNNEI. There are 14 residues in the CDR3. The CDR3, as DNA: TGTGCCAGCACTCCTTGGGGGACAGGGGGTGAAGCTTTCTTT. Its translation: CASTPWGTGGEAFF.

The rearrangement links TRBV29-1 to TRBJ2-1; D remains ambiguous. Trimming stripped 1 base from V and 3 bases from J, with 1 base between. The V gene's germline CDR1 is SQVTM and CDR2 ANQGSEA. This CDR3 comprises 11 residues. As DNA, the CDR3 is TGCAGCGTTGAAGTCTACAATGAGCAGTTCTTC. Protein product: CSVEVYNEQFF.

This rearrangement joins TRBV2 to TRBJ2-5, with D perhaps matching TRBD2 (6 bases). This CDR3 is 12 amino acids long. Per the germline V gene, CDR1 is SNHLY and CDR2 is FYNNEI. Deletions cut 8 bases from V and 5 bases from J, with 12 bases between. The chain's CDR3 is CASGRGLETQYF. The CDR3 DNA is TGTGCCAGCGGGCGGGGACTGGAGACCCAGTACTTC.

The chain employs TRBV5-4 and TRBJ2-5; tentatively, D is TRBD2 (5 bases). This CDR3 is 15 amino acids long. CDR1 and CDR2 (germline): SGHNT, YYREEE (reference sequence). Trimming pared 2 bases from V and 2 bases from J, leaving 13 bases between. The CDR3 here is CASSFAALAQETQYF. In DNA, the CDR3 is TGTGCCAGCAGCTTTGCAGCGCTAGCTCAAGAGACCCAGTACTTC.

The CDR3 sequence is CASSGSGQAFYEQYF. Here the CDR3 DNA reads TGTGCCAGCAGCGGATCGGGACAGGCCTTCTACGAGCAGTACTTC. This chain joins TRBV9 and TRBJ2-7, with 8 bases that match TRBD1. Germline CDR1 reads SGDLS; CDR2 reads YYNGEE. The V gene end was trimmed by 3 bases and the J gene end by 3 bases; junction bases not matched to a gene: 8. CDR3 length: 15 residues.

The chain joins TRBV5-1 to TRBJ1-1; 8 positions agree with TRBD1. CDR3 length: 13 amino acids. The germline V gene encodes CDR1 SGHRS and CDR2 YFSETQ. With V trimmed by 2 bases and J by 4 bases, 1 base remained unmatched. The CDR3 sequence: CASSLQGGTEAFF. The CDR3 region has the DNA TGCGCCAGCAGCTTACAGGGGGGCACTGAAGCTTTCTTT.

The chain recombines TRBV25-1 with TRBJ1-4, with 7 bases fitting TRBD1. Looked up from germline, CDR1 is MGHDK and CDR2 is SYGVNS. J lost 11 bases, V lost 3 bases, and 6 bases had no gene match. This CDR3 is built from 13 residues. CDR3 nucleotides: TGTGCCAGCAGTGACCCGGGACAGCGGAAACTGTTTTTT. As protein: CASSDPGQRKLFF.

This clone has more than one count but fewer than ten. The chain employs TRBV13 and TRBJ1-5; no firm D call. V gave up 0 bases and J gave up 7 bases, with 7 bases separating them. CDR3 length: 13 amino acids. CDR1 and CDR2 (germline): PRHDT, FYEKMQ (reference sequence). In DNA form, the CDR3 reads TGTGCCAGCAGCTTAGGGGGTCGACAGCCCCAGCATTTT. As protein: CASSLGGRQPQHF.

The chain recombines TRBV18 with TRBJ1-2; 7 bases line up with TRBD1. The CDR3 totals 15 residues. V was pared by 3 bases and J by 5 bases, with 9 bases of the junction left unmatched. The germline V gene encodes CDR1 KGHSH and CDR2 LQKENI. The CDR3 coding sequence is TGTGCCAGCTCACCCGGGGACAGCCGAACTTATGGCTACACCTTC. This encodes CASSPGDSRTYGYTF.

This chain's CDR3 is CASSSSGRGVNEQFF. In nucleotides, the CDR3 is TGTGCCAGCAGTTCCAGCGGGAGAGGCGTCAATGAGCAGTTCTTC. This chain links TRBV6-5 with TRBJ2-1, with 8 bases lining up with TRBD2. CDR1 and CDR2 (germline): MNHEY, SVGAGI. CDR3 length: 15 residues. Unmatched junction bases numbered 8, after V lost 4 bases and J lost 6 bases.

The chain employs TRBV6-6 and TRBJ1-2, with TRBD1 identical over 8 bases. The length of the CDR3 is 14 residues. CDR1 is MNHNY, CDR2 SVGAGI, per germline (reference sequence). The ends lost 2 bases at V and 7 bases at J; junction bases unmatched: 6. The CDR3: CASSYDRGSFGYTF. The DNA for the CDR3 is TGTGCCAGCAGTTACGACAGGGGATCTTTTGGCTACACCTTC.

The chain uses TRBV18 and TRBJ2-5, with 10 bases fitting TRBD2. CDR1 is KGHSH, CDR2 LQKENI, per germline. The J segment lost 2 bases and the V segment lost 6 bases, leaving 3 bases of the junction unmatched. This CDR3 has 14 residues. CDR3: CASSQTSGQETQYF. The DNA of the CDR3 is TGTGCCAGCTCGCAGACTAGCGGGCAAGAGACCCAGTACTTC.